The entry that follows covers one TCR beta chain sequence. The data belong to a study of T cell responses to AZD1222 COVID-19 vaccine. Only in-frame clones appear in the TCRdb table, and some are missing; sequencing was by immunoSEQ multiplex PCR. The table includes approximately 94,000 clones, 85% to 95% detected once. The source is an adult in good health. Sequences were derived from peripheral blood, sampled on day 0 of AZD1222 vaccination.

The CDR3 DNA reads TGTGCCAGCAGGCCTGGGGGGGAGGACACTGAAGCTTTCTTT. Its protein product is CASRPGGEDTEAFF. The chain links TRBV6-5 to TRBJ1-1; maybe TRBD1 (5 bases). Between the trimmed V and J ends, which lost 6 bases and 3 bases, there was a span of 14 bases. Germline CDR1 MNHEY, CDR2 SVGAGI. This CDR3 has 14 amino acids.